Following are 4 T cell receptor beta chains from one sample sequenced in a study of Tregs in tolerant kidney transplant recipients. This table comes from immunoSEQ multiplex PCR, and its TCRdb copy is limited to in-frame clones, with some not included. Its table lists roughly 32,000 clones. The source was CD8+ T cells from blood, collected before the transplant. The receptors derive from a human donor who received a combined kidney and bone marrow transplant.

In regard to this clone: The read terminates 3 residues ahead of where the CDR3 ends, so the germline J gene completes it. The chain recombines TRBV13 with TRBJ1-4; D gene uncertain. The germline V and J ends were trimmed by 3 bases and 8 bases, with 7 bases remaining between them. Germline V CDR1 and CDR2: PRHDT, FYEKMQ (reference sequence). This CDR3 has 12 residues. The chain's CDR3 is CASSLGLEKLFF. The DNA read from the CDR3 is TGTGCCAGCAGCTTGGGCCTCGAAAAA.

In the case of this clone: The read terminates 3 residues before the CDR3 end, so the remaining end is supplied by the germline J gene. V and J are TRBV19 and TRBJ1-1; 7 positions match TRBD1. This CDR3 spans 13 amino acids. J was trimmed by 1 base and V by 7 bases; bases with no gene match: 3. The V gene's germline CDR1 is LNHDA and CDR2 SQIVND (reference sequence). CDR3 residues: CASNYRGNTEAFF. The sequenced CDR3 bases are TGTGCCAGTAACTACAGGGGGAACACTGAA.

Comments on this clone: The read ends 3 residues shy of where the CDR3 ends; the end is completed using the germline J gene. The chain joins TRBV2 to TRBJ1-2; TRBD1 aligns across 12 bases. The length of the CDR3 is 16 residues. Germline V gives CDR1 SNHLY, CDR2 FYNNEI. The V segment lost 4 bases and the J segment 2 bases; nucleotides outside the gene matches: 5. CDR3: CASSVSGTGGNYGYTF. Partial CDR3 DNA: TGTGCCAGCAGTGTCTCGGGGACAGGGGGCAACTATGGC. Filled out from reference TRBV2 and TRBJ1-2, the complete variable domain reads EPEVTQTPSHQVTQMGQEVILRCVPISNHLYFYWYRQILGQKVEFLVSFYNNEISEKSEIFDDQFSVERPDGSNFTLKIRSTKLEDSAMYFCASSVSGTGGNYGYTFGSGTRLTVV.

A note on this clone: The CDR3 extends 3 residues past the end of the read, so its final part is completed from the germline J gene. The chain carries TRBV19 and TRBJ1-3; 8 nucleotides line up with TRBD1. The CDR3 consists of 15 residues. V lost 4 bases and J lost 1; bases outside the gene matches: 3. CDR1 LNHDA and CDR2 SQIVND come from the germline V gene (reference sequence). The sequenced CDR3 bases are TGTGCCAGTAGTAATAACAGGGGGTCTGGAAACACC. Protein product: CASSNNRGSGNT. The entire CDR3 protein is CASSNNRGSGNTIYF.